A selection of T cell receptor beta chains follows, all from one sample in a study of T cells in Graves' hyperthyroidism and ophthalmopathy. One entry per CDR3 protein, called by TCRdb with MiXCR from the multiplex PCR reads. The sample lists hundreds of thousands of distinct CDR3 sequences; 12% to 15% were seen once. The sequenced sample consisted of blood. The receptors come from a woman younger than 35 with Graves' hyperthyroidism. The CDR3 runs from the conserved cysteine through the conserved F or W. The D gene is left open where the match is weak. Not all rows give a size; the values are once, few, many and, for expanded clones, a class.

d_gene: NA; j_gene: TRBJ2-3; v_gene: TRBV7-8; abundance: many; CDR3nt: TGTGCCAGCAGCTTATTGGGCAGCACAGATACGCAGTATTTT; CDR3aa: CASSLLGSTDTQYF
d_gene: NA; j_gene: TRBJ2-5; v_gene: TRBV7-9; abundance: many; CDR3nt: TGTGCCAGCAGCTTAGCGCCGGGTGAAGGACAAGAGACCCAGTACTTC; CDR3aa: CASSLAPGEGQETQYF
d_gene: NA; j_gene: TRBJ1-2; v_gene: TRBV20-1; abundance: few; CDR3nt: TGCAGTGCTGTAAGGGAGGCGTATGGCTACACCTTC; CDR3aa: CSAVREAYGYTF
d_gene: TRBD1; j_gene: TRBJ2-2; v_gene: TRBV11-3; abundance: many; CDR3nt: TGTGCCAGCAGCTCTCGGACAGGGGATAAGAACACCGGGGAGCTGTTTTTT; CDR3aa: CASSSRTGDKNTGELFF
d_gene: TRBD1; j_gene: TRBJ2-2; v_gene: TRBV10-1; abundance: few; CDR3nt: TGCGCCAGCAGTGAGGGGACAGCCCACACCGGGGAGCTGTTTTTT; CDR3aa: CASSEGTAHTGELFF
d_gene: NA; j_gene: TRBJ2-3; v_gene: TRBV7-2; abundance: few; CDR3nt: TGTGCCAGTAGGGAAGGGGGGAGGGGGGCAGATACGCAGTATTTT; CDR3aa: CASREGGRGADTQYF
d_gene: NA; j_gene: TRBJ2-1; v_gene: TRBV2; abundance: few; CDR3nt: TGTGCCAGCAGTCCCGGGCAGGATGAGCAGTTCTTC; CDR3aa: CASSPGQDEQFF
d_gene: NA; j_gene: TRBJ1-1; v_gene: TRBV6-1; abundance: few; CDR3nt: TGTGCCAGCAGTATCCTCCCGGACTGGGCCACTGAAGCTTTCTTT; CDR3aa: CASSILPDWATEAFF
d_gene: NA; j_gene: TRBJ2-1; v_gene: TRBV29-1; abundance: many; CDR3nt: TGCAGCGTTGAGTCGCTTAGTATGAATGAGCAGTTCTTC; CDR3aa: CSVESLSMNEQFF
d_gene: TRBD1; j_gene: TRBJ2-1; v_gene: TRBV29-1; abundance: many; CDR3nt: TGCAGCGTTGAGGGATGGACAGGGGGCGATGAGCAGTTCTTC; CDR3aa: CSVEGWTGGDEQFF
d_gene: NA; j_gene: TRBJ1-2; v_gene: TRBV30; abundance: NA; CDR3nt: TGTGCCTGGAGTGTCACTAAACTCAGGGCTAACTATGGCTACACCTTC; CDR3aa: CAWSVTKLRANYGYTF
d_gene: NA; j_gene: TRBJ1-1; v_gene: TRBV4-1; abundance: few; CDR3nt: TGCGCCAGCAGCCAGGGAAGGGCGAACACTGAAGCTTTCTTT; CDR3aa: CASSQGRANTEAFF
d_gene: TRBD2; j_gene: TRBJ2-5; v_gene: TRBV5-1; abundance: few; CDR3nt: TGCGCCAGCAGCCGTCCGGGGCGGGAGCTAGAGGAGACCCAGTACTTC; CDR3aa: CASSRPGRELEETQYF
d_gene: NA; j_gene: TRBJ2-7; v_gene: TRBV11-3; abundance: many; CDR3nt: TGTGCCAGCAGCTTAGGACCGGAATTAGGCTACGAGCAGTACTTC; CDR3aa: CASSLGPELGYEQYF
d_gene: TRBD2; j_gene: TRBJ2-1; v_gene: TRBV2; abundance: many; CDR3nt: TGTGCCAGCAGGACCAAGCGGGGGACCTACAATGAGCAGTTCTTC; CDR3aa: CASRTKRGTYNEQFF
d_gene: TRBD1; j_gene: TRBJ1-5; v_gene: TRBV18; abundance: NA; CDR3nt: TGTGCCAGCTCACCCGCCGGGACAGTTAGCAATCAGCCCCAGCATTTT; CDR3aa: CASSPAGTVSNQPQHF
d_gene: NA; j_gene: TRBJ1-2; v_gene: TRBV6-5; abundance: NA; CDR3nt: TGTGCCAGCAGTTACTCGAGGGGGGGGGACTACGGCTACACCTTC; CDR3aa: CASSYSRGGDYGYTF
d_gene: TRBD1; j_gene: TRBJ1-1; v_gene: TRBV7-2; abundance: few; CDR3nt: TGTGCCAGCAGCTTAGGGTTCGGCGCAGGGGGCAGGGGAGTGAACACTGAAGCTTTCTTT; CDR3aa: CASSLGFGAGGRGVNTEAFF
d_gene: NA; j_gene: TRBJ2-7; v_gene: TRBV5-1; abundance: many; CDR3nt: TGCGCCAGCAGCACGGACTACTCCTACGAGCAGTACTTC; CDR3aa: CASSTDYSYEQYF
d_gene: NA; j_gene: TRBJ2-1; v_gene: TRBV6-4; abundance: NA; CDR3nt: TGTGCCAGCAGTGAAGGGAAAGGACATCGGGAGCAGTTCTTC; CDR3aa: CASSEGKGHREQFF
d_gene: NA; j_gene: TRBJ2-7; v_gene: TRBV7-9; abundance: NA; CDR3nt: TGTGCCAGCAGAGGACTGGTCGACGAGCAGTACTTC; CDR3aa: CASRGLVDEQYF
d_gene: NA; j_gene: TRBJ1-1; v_gene: TRBV5-6; abundance: many; CDR3nt: TGTGCCAGCAGCACAGGACGACAGCTGAACACTGAAGCTTTCTTT; CDR3aa: CASSTGRQLNTEAFF
d_gene: NA; j_gene: TRBJ2-5; v_gene: TRBV5-5; abundance: many; CDR3nt: TGTGCCAGCAGCCATCCGAAGGGTGAGGGGGAGACCCAGTACTTC; CDR3aa: CASSHPKGEGETQYF
d_gene: TRBD2; j_gene: TRBJ2-7; v_gene: TRBV19; abundance: NA; CDR3nt: TGTGCCAGTAGTATAGTGGCGGGAGGGCCGAACGAGCAGTACTTC; CDR3aa: CASSIVAGGPNEQYF
d_gene: NA; j_gene: TRBJ1-5; v_gene: TRBV6-2/TRBV6-3; abundance: NA; CDR3nt: TGTGCCAGCGAATCGGGAGGGGCCAATCAGCCCCAGCATTTT; CDR3aa: CASESGGANQPQHF
d_gene: NA; j_gene: TRBJ2-2; v_gene: TRBV7-9; abundance: NA; CDR3nt: TGTGCCAGCAGTTCCGCCCGGGACACCGGGGAGCTGTTTTTT; CDR3aa: CASSSARDTGELFF
d_gene: TRBD1; j_gene: TRBJ2-1; v_gene: TRBV6-1; abundance: NA; CDR3nt: TGTGCCAGCAACGCCGACAGGGGCTCTTACAATGAGCAGTTCTTC; CDR3aa: CASNADRGSYNEQFF
d_gene: NA; j_gene: TRBJ2-1; v_gene: TRBV19; abundance: few; CDR3nt: TGTGCCAGTAGCTCTTTCTCCTACAATGAGCAGTTCTTC; CDR3aa: CASSSFSYNEQFF
d_gene: TRBD2; j_gene: TRBJ2-1; v_gene: TRBV27; abundance: few; CDR3nt: TGTGCCAGCATGCCGGGACTAGCGGGAGATGAGCAGTTCTTC; CDR3aa: CASMPGLAGDEQFF
d_gene: NA; j_gene: TRBJ2-2; v_gene: TRBV6-1; abundance: few; CDR3nt: TGTGCCAGCAGTTTCCTGGTAGAAACGAGCGGGGAGCTGTTTTTT; CDR3aa: CASSFLVETSGELFF
d_gene: TRBD2; j_gene: TRBJ2-3; v_gene: TRBV6-1; abundance: few; CDR3nt: TGTGCCAGCAGTGAAGCTCCGGGACTAGCGGATACAGATACGCAGTATTTT; CDR3aa: CASSEAPGLADTDTQYF
d_gene: NA; j_gene: TRBJ1-4; v_gene: TRBV27; abundance: many; CDR3nt: TGTGCCAGCAGTCCGTCATATGCAACTAATGAAAAACTGTTTTTT; CDR3aa: CASSPSYATNEKLFF
d_gene: TRBD2; j_gene: TRBJ2-5; v_gene: TRBV5-1; abundance: few; CDR3nt: TGCGCCAGCAGCGTCGCGCTAGCGGGAATCATGGGGGAGACCCAGTACTTC; CDR3aa: CASSVALAGIMGETQYF
d_gene: NA; j_gene: TRBJ2-7; v_gene: TRBV19; abundance: few; CDR3nt: TGTGCCAGTAGTGCGACTAGGGGCTACGAGCAGTACTTC; CDR3aa: CASSATRGYEQYF
d_gene: NA; j_gene: TRBJ1-3; v_gene: TRBV11-2; abundance: many; CDR3nt: TGTGCCAGCAGCGACATCGTCCGGAAGGCCCGCTACTCTGGAAACACCATATATTTT; CDR3aa: CASSDIVRKARYSGNTIYF
d_gene: NA; j_gene: TRBJ2-7; v_gene: TRBV11-2; abundance: NA; CDR3nt: TGCGCCAGCAGCCCGGCCCGAGGCGGAACCTACGAGCAGTACTTC; CDR3aa: CASSPARGGTYEQYF
d_gene: NA; j_gene: TRBJ1-1; v_gene: TRBV18; abundance: many; CDR3nt: TGTGCCAGCTCACCGGCGAACACTGAAGCTTTCTTT; CDR3aa: CASSPANTEAFF
d_gene: TRBD2; j_gene: TRBJ2-1; v_gene: TRBV7-2; abundance: many; CDR3nt: TGTGCCAGCAGCCTCTGGGGCGGGGGATACAATGAGCAGTTCTTC; CDR3aa: CASSLWGGGYNEQFF
d_gene: NA; j_gene: TRBJ2-1; v_gene: TRBV18; abundance: many; CDR3nt: TGTGCCAGCTCACCGAGAGGGGCGGAGGAGCAGTTCTTC; CDR3aa: CASSPRGAEEQFF
d_gene: NA; j_gene: TRBJ1-1; v_gene: TRBV11-2; abundance: NA; CDR3nt: NA; CDR3aa: CASSFYICSARATDRGLWNTEAFF